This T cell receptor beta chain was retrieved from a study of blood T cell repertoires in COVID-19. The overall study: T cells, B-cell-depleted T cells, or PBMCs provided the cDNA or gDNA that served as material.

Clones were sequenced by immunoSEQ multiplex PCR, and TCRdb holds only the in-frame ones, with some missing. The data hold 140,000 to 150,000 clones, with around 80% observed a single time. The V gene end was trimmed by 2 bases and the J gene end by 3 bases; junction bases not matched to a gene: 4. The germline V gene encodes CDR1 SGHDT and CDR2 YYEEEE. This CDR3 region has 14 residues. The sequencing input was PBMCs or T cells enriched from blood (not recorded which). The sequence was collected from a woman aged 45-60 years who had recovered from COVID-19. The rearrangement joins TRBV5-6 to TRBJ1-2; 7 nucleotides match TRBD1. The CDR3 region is CASSLPGGHYGYTF. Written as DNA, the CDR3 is TGTGCCAGCAGCTTACCAGGGGGGCACTATGGCTACACCTTC.